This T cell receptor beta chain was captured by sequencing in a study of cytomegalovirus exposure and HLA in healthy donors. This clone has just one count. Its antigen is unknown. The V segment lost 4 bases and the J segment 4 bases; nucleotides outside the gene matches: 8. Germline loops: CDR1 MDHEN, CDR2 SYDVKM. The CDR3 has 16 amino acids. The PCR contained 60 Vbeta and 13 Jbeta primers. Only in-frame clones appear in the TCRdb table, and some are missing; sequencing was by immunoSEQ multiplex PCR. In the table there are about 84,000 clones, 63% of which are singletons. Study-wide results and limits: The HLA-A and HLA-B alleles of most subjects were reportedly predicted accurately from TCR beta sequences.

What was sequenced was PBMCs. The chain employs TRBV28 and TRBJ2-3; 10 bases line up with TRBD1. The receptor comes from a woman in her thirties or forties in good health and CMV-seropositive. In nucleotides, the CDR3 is TGTGCCAGCAGTTCGCCGGGACAGGGGTGGCCAGATACGCAGTATTTT. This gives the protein CASSSPGQGWPDTQYF.